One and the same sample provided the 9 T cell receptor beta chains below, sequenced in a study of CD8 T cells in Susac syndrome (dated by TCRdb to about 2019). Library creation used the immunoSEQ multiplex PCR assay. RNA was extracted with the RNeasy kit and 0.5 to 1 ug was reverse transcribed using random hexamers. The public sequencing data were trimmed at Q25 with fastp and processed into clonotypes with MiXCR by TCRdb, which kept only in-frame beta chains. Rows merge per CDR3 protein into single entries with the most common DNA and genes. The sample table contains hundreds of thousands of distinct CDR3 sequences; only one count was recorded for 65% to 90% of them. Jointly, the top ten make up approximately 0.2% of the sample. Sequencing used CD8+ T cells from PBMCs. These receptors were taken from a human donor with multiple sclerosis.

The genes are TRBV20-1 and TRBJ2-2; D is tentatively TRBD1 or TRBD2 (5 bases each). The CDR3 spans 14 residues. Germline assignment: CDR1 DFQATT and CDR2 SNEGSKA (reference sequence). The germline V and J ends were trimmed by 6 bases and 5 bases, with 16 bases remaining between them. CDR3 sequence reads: CSAIRGVGTGELFF. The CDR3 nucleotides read TGCAGTGCCATCCGGGGCGTCGGAACCGGGGAGCTGTTTTTT.

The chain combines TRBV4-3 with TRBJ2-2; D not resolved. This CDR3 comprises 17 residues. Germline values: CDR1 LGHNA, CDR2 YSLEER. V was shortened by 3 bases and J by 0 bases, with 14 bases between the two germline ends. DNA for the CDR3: TGCGCCAGCAGCCAGGAACCAGAGTTCGCGAACACCGGGGAGCTGTTTTTT. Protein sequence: CASSQEPEFANTGELFF.

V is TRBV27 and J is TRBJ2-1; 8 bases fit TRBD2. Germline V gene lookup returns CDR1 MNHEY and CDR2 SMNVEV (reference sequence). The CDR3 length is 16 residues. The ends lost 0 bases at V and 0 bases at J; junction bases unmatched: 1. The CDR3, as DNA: TGTGCCAGCAGTTTATCCCTAGCGGGCTCCTACAATGAGCAGTTCTTC. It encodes CASSLSLAGSYNEQFF.

The CDR3: CSADDRSLEQFF. CDR3 sequence (DNA): TGCAGTGCTGACGACCGGAGTCTTGAGCAGTTCTTC. The gene calls are TRBV20-1 and TRBJ2-1, with D unclear. This CDR3 region has 12 residues. Germline V gene sequence: CDR1 DFQATT, CDR2 SNEGSKA (reference sequence). V was clipped by 5 bases and J by 9 bases, with 14 bases between them.

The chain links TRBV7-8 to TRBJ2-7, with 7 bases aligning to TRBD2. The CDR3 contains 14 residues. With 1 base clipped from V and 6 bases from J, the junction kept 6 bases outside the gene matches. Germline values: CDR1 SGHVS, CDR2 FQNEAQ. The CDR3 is CASSLEGGRAEQYF. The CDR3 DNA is TGTGCCAGCAGCTTAGAGGGCGGGAGAGCCGAGCAGTACTTC.

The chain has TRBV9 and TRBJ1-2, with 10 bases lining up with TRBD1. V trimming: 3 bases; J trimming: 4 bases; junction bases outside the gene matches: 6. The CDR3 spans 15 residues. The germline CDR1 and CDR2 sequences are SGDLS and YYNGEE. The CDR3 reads CASSASDRGIYGYTF. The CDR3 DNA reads TGTGCCAGCAGCGCGTCGGACAGGGGGATCTATGGCTACACCTTC.

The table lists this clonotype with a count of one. This chain's CDR3 is CASSFSPRQGTYGYTF. In nucleotides, the CDR3 is TGTGCCAGCAGTTTCTCTCCCAGACAGGGTACCTATGGCTACACCTTC. The chain employs TRBV28 and TRBJ1-2; 7 nucleotides match TRBD1. The CDR3 covers 16 residues. With V trimmed by 3 bases and J by 4 bases, 11 bases remained unmatched. The germline V gene encodes CDR1 MDHEN and CDR2 SYDVKM.

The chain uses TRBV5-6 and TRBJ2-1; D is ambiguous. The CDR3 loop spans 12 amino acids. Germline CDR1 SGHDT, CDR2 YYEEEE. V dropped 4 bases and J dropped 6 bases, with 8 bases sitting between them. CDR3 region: CASSIQFNEQFF. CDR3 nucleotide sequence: TGTGCCAGCAGCATACAGTTCAATGAGCAGTTCTTC.

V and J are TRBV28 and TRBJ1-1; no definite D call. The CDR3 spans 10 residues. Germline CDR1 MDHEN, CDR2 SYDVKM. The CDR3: CATVNTEAFF. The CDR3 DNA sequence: TGTGCAACAGTGAACACTGAAGCTTTCTTT.